This T cell receptor (beta chain) stems from a study of cytomegalovirus exposure and HLA in healthy donors. Study as a whole: Inside one of the first data releases sat some 93 million unique TCRs taken from HLA-typed donors. Genetic ancestry analysis placed approximately 78% of the 300 to 500 donors that were genotyped in the Caucasian-associated cluster. Study conclusions and caveats: Reports credit the classifier with highly specific, highly sensitive diagnosis of cytomegalovirus status.

PCR used 60 Vbeta primers and 13 Jbeta primers. In the authors' methods: Among the unique TCR beta chains that a later analysis counted, around 72 million in all, roughly 9.9 million were shared. Profiling relied on immunoSEQ multiplex PCR, and the TCRdb table lists in-frame clones only, not all of them. The DNA gave D and trimming, while V, J and clone size come from that table. The table lists over 85,000 clones, roughly 76% of them singletons, with 1.5% to 2.5% in the top ten. V lost 3 bases, J lost 2 bases, and 12 bases lay in between. CDR3 length: 15 amino acids. The germline gives CDR1 LNHDA, CDR2 SQIVND (reference sequence). Comment on this clone: Its specificity is unknown.

The TCR comes from a man aged 35 to 55 in good health and CMV-seronegative. Specimen: PBMCs. The genes are TRBV19 and TRBJ2-3, with D tentatively TRBD2 (5 bases). The CDR3 DNA is TGTGCCAGTAGTATCAAACCGGGGTCCACAGATACGCAGTATTTT. The encoded protein is CASSIKPGSTDTQYF.